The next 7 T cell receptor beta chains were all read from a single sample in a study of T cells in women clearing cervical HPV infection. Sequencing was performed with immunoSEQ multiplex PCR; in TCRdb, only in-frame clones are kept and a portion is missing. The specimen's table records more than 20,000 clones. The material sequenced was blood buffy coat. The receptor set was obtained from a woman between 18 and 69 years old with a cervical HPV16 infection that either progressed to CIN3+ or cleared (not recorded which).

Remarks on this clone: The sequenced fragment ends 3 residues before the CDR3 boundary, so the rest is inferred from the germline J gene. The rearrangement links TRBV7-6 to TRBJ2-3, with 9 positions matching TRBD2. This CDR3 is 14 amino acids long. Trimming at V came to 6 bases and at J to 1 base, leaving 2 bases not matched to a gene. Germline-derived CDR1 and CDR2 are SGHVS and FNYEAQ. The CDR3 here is CASSLAGRTDTQYF. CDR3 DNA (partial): TGTGCCAGCAGTCTAGCGGGGCGCACAGATACG.

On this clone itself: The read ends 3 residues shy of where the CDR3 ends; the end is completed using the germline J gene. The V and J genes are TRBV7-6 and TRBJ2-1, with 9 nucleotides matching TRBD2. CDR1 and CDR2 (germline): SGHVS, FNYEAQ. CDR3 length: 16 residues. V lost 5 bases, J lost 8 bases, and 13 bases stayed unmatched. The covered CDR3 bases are TGTGCCAGCAGCCCCCACTTAGCGGGAGATGGCGATGAG. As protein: CASSPHLAGDGDE. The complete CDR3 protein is CASSPHLAGDGDEQFF.

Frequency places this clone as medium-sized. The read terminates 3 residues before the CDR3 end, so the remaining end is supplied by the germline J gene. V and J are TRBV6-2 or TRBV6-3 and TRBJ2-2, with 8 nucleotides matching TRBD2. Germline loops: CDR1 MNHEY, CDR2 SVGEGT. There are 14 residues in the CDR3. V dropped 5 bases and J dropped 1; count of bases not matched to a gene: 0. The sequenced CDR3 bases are TGTGCCAGCAGTAGCGGGAGGAACACCGGGGAG. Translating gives CASSSGRNTGE. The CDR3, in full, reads CASSSGRNTGELFF.

The CDR3 here is CASRLAGSLYNEQFF. The sequenced CDR3 bases are TGTGCCAGCCGCCTGGCAGGAAGCCTCTACAATGAG. This rearrangement joins TRBV7-8 to TRBJ2-1, with unresolved D. The observed sequence ends 3 residues before the CDR3 terminus, with the missing tail filled in from the germline J gene. In germline, CDR1 is SGHVS, CDR2 FQNEAQ. V was pared by 8 bases and J by 3 bases, with 17 bases between. The CDR3 has 15 residues.

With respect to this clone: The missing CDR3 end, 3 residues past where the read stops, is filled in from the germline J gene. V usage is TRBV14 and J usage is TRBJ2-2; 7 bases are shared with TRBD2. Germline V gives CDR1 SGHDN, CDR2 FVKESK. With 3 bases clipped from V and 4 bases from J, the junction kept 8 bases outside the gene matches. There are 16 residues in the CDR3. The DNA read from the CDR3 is TGTGCCAGCAGCCAGGGAGCGGGGAGATCCACCGGGGAG. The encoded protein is CASSQGAGRSTGE. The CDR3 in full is CASSQGAGRSTGELFF.

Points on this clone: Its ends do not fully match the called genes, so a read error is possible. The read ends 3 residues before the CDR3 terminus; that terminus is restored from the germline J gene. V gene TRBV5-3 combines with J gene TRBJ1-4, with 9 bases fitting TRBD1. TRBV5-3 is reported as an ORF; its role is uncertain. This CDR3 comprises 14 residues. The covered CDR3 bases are TGTGCCAGAAGCTTTCGACAGGGGGGTGAACAA. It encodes CARSFRQGGEQ. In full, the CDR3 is CARSFRQGGEQLFF.

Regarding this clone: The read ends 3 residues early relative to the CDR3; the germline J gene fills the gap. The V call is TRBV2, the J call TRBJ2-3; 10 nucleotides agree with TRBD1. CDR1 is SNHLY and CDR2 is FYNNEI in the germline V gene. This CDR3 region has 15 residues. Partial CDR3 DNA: TGTGCCAGCCTCCGGGACAGGGGTTACTTGGAGACG. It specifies CASLRDRGYLET. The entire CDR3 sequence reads CASLRDRGYLETQYF.